Below, one T cell receptor beta chain is given with its context. The target of this receptor is not known. No base quality values were provided; no much bigger clone lies one nucleotide off. At one collaborating source in Seattle, patients were enrolled during active infection and were followed longitudinally through the course of disease. Whole blood was collected in K2EDTA tubes by collaborating institutions according to the institutions' own protocols. Collaborator samples were shipped for TCRbeta analysis as frozen whole blood, isolated PBMCs, or DNA extracted from either sample type. The germline V gene (reference sequence) gives CDR1 as MNHNY and CDR2 as SVGAGI. Measured from the cysteine to the phenylalanine, the CDR3 is 16 residues long. Of all the DNA, just the CDR3 is kept, 48 bases in frame from base 1. V is cut back by 6 bases and J by 5 bases, with 13 bases in the junction unmatched. This entry is derived from a study of blood T cell repertoires in COVID-19 (dated by TCRdb to the early 2020s). Looking at the study overall: Samples from collaborators originated in the United States, Italy and Spain and spanned both the acute and convalescent phases of COVID-19. Where available, HLA class I and class II types were obtained from metadata supplied by the sample provider rather than from assay-based typing. The repertoires were made available in a free public database intended to serve as a resource for research on the immune response to SARS-CoV-2. The samples were drawn from the first 160 participants of the ongoing ImmuneRACE study and from 950 to 1,500 subjects provided by 6 global collaborators. The sample metadata nearly always contained a de-identified subject ID, COVID-19 status, age in years and sex. The material from the prospective study consisted of cDNA or gDNA derived from T cells, B-cell-depleted T cells, or PBMCs. The dataset comprised deeply sampled blood TCRbeta repertoires from subjects exposed to, actively infected with, or recovered from COVID-19. The study at large found these results: Clinical and demographic metadata were provided uncurated, with the amount varying by source and participant.

TCRbeta CDR3 regions were amplified from genomic DNA using the immunoSEQ Assay, a bias-controlled multiplex PCR. The authors' pipeline ran thus. Nucleated cell counts per sample were estimated from amplification of reference gene primers within the assay. Sequence reads were collapsed and filtered to measure the absolute abundance of every unique TCRbeta CDR3 rearrangement. For each sample, productive Simpson clonality was calculated as the square root of Simpson's diversity index across productive rearrangements. TCRdb's version of the immuneACCESS table is confined to in-frame rearrangements and falls short of the full clone set. An unresolved V gene accounts for under half of the shortfall where checked; the remainder is of unknown origin. The DNA was the basis for D and trimming; V, J and clone size are from that table. Recorded for this sample are approximately 200,000 clones; about 85% of them occurred a single time. The ten largest clonotypes hold 5.5% to 7% of the sample.

This sequence originates from a woman aged 40 to 50 with COVID-19, enrolled during active disease. This receptor chain uses TRBV6-6 and TRBJ1-1; the junction holds 9 bases that match TRBD1. Sequencing was done on a sample of peripheral blood. The nucleotide sequence reads as follows: TGTGCCAGCAGCCCAGGACACAGGGGGCTGTTTACTGAAGCTTTCTTT. Protein translation: CASSPGHRGLFTEAFF.